This section outlines one TCR beta chain sequence together with its context. This clonotype was counted only a few times. Its cognate antigen has yet to be identified. Within one base of it there is no much larger clone, and no base qualities were kept. Ficoll-Paque density gradient centrifugation was used to isolate PBMCs. This entry belongs to a study of T-cell memory formation after mild COVID-19 (dated by TCRdb to about 2021). About the investigation overall: Most TCR sequence clusters were specific to one of the two donors. Longitudinal TCRalpha and TCRbeta repertoire sequencing tracked T-cell clones expanding and contracting after mild COVID-19 in two donors. The cohort comprised two young, previously healthy adult volunteers, one female and one male.

What the authors observed across the whole study: Some responding clones were detected in pre-infection memory, which suggested that pre-existing cross-reactive memory T cells had joined the SARS-CoV-2 response. Clones that contracted from day 15 to 85 showed balanced CD4/CD8 phenotypes, whereas a second wave of clones that expanded from day 15 to 37 leaned towards CD4+. Only two mild cases were covered by the study, and larger cohorts that include severe cases with pre-infection samples were considered necessary. SARS-CoV-2 specificity of the second-wave clones peaking on day 37 was not confirmed. Contracting CD4+ clones were found mainly in CM and EM memory subsets, while CD8+ clones were enriched in EMRA.

The sequencer listed for this sample is Illumina NovaSeq 6000. Using 5'RACE with constant-segment primers, TCRalpha and TCRbeta cDNA libraries were constructed, with sample barcodes and unique molecular identifiers added in the process. RNA was extracted from every sample with Trizol reagent. The libraries were amplified in two PCR steps, and the second step added a second sample barcode and Illumina TruSeq adapters. Libraries were sequenced on an Illumina NovaSeq with 2 x 150 bp paired-end reads. Processing in the source paper ran as follows. Demultiplexing of reads and collapsing into UMI-guided consensus sequences were performed with migec v1.2.7. Using mixcr v2.1.11, the UMI consensuses were aligned to TRA and TRB V and J templates and assembled into clonotypes. Expanded or contracted clonotypes were those called significant by both edgeR and NoisET, with noise models trained on biological replicates. For edgeR calls, the cutoffs were a false discovery rate-adjusted p below 0.01 and a log2 fold-change threshold of 1. PCA with hierarchical clustering of max-normalized trajectories of the 1000 most abundant clonotypes was used as exploratory dynamics analysis. The CD4 or CD8 phenotype of responding clones was assigned using the separately sequenced CD4+ and CD8+ repertoires. Clones were called with MiXCR by TCRdb after fastp trimmed the public reads at Q25, and only in-frame beta chains were retained. Each entry is one CDR3 protein sequence, shown with its most common DNA and genes. The V and J calls come from TCRdb's annotation, not from the publication. The sample table lists around 510,000 distinct CDR3 sequences, 20% to 25% of them with a count of one. The top ten hold about 8.2% of the sample.

Via the germline V gene, CDR1 is SGHDN and CDR2 FVKESK. The CDR3 goes from the cysteine to the phenylalanine over 16 residues. The retained sequence is limited to the CDR3, 48 bases, with the frame set at the first base. The germline V and J ends show losses of 1 base and 2 bases respectively, and no gene match explains 4 bases of the junction. Material for sequencing was PBMCs or a T cell subset sorted from them (not recorded which). This receptor chain uses TRBV14 and TRBJ1-4, with 7 junctional bases fitting TRBD1. The receptor was isolated from an adult woman who had mild COVID-19 (a few samples of this study predate the infection). The sample titles of this study are shuffled in the database, so cell type and time point are left out; the donor was told from shared clones. The DNA is TGTGCCAGCAGCCAAGGACAGGGAGCGACTAATGAAAAACTGTTTTTT. This translates into CASSQGQGATNEKLFF.